This T cell receptor beta chain was identified in a study of cytotoxic CD8 clonotypes in ibrutinib-treated CLL. At the level of the study: Complete response was seen in 2 patients and partial in 24; roughly twelve progressed and 14 stayed remitted after a median roughly 70 months. Response specimens were obtained following a median treatment duration of approximately 12 months, with a range of 6 to 36. Samples had a mean of roughly 230,000 productive templates and roughly 99,000 productive rearrangements. General study results and limits: Exceeding age-matched healthy donors, baseline clonality also tracked the counts of circulating CD8+ T cells.

CDR3 length: 14 residues. Germline V gene data show CDR1 as SGDLS and CDR2 as YYNGEE. V was trimmed by 0 bases and J by 8 bases, leaving 9 bases between them. This clone qualifies as medium-sized. Its target is not known. Method: immunoSEQ multiplex PCR; TCRdb's copy keeps in-frame clones and lacks some. The top ten clones hold roughly 20% of a sample with 45,000 to 70,000 clones, 55% to 70% of them seen once. Sample: PBMCs, taken after 24 months of ibrutinib treatment. The source is a human donor with chronic lymphocytic leukemia. The chain employs TRBV9 and TRBJ1-6, with a tentative D call TRBD1 (6 bases). The CDR3 DNA follows: TGTGCCAGCAGCGTAGCACAGGGAGATTCACCCCTCCACTTT. Translating it yields CASSVAQGDSPLHF.